This T cell receptor (beta chain) was sequenced during a study of T cells in localized non-small cell lung cancer. With respect to this clone: Its specificity is not known.

Study-wide results and limits: Uninvolved adjacent lung had higher T cell clonality than tumor and all other tissues. A higher density of T cells in blood coincided with extended overall survival.

The table came from immunoSEQ multiplex PCR; TCRdb's copy has only in-frame clones and leaves some out. Seen here are roughly 48,000 clones, approximately 80% observed once, and the top ten hold roughly a sixth. Sequenced here: peripheral blood, sampled before any cancer treatment. The TCR comes from a man aged 40 to 69 with stage I squamous cell lung carcinoma.

CDR3 sequence (DNA): TGTGCCAGCAGTTTTCAAATGGGGGCTTTCTTT. Residues: CASSFQMGAFF. J is TRBJ1-1 and V is TRBV28; D is uncertain. V lost 3 bases and J 11 bases, leaving 10 bases between the germline ends. Germline CDR1 and CDR2: MDHEN and SYDVKM. CDR3 length: 11 amino acids. Supplemented by reference TRBV28 and TRBJ1-1, the full variable domain reads DVKVTQSSRYLVKRTGEKVFLECVQDMDHENMFWYRQDPGLGLRLIYFSYDVKMKEKGDIPEGYSVSREKKERFSLILESASTNQTSMYLCASSFQMGAFFGQGTRLTVV.